The clone carrying this T cell receptor (beta chain) was counted many times. These data come from a study of T cells after yellow fever vaccination. Study-level information: Researchers used CD3, CD45RA, CCR7 and CD95 to sort out EM, EMRA, CM and Tscm memory subsets. SMART-Seq v4 Ultra Low Input served to prepare low-cell-number fractions. Regarding the study as a whole: It was a small share of clonotypes that appeared in both CD4 and CD8 compartments. Clones that expanded after primary vaccination mostly reappeared after the booster (just under 98% CD4, around 87% CD8).

CDR3 length: 13 amino acids. Trimming at V came to 6 bases and at J to 7 bases, leaving 4 bases not matched to a gene. The germline CDR1 and CDR2 sequences are KGHSH and LQKENI. TCRdb recomputed calls from the 5' RACE reads with MiXCR, one row per CDR3 protein. Seen here are roughly 32,000 distinct CDR3 sequences, 6.5% to 8% observed once, and the top ten hold 20% to 25%. The chain couples TRBV18 to TRBJ1-5; 9 nucleotides agree with TRBD1. Sequences were derived from PBMCs, either bulk or a sorted T-cell subset (CD4+, CD8+, memory, or dextramer-sorted; not recorded which), sampled on the day of the first yellow fever vaccination. This sequence originates from a man aged 18 to 30 who received the YFV17D yellow fever vaccine. The DNA for the CDR3 is TGTGCCAGCTCCCCGGGACAGGGCCAGCCCCAGCATTTT. Residues: CASSPGQGQPQHF.